A single sample gave rise to the 3 T cell receptor beta chains below, sequenced in a study of cytomegalovirus exposure and HLA in healthy donors (dated by TCRdb to about 2017). Libraries were made using the immunoSEQ multiplex PCR assay. For the multiplex PCR, a mixture combining 60 forward primers for TCR Vbeta segments and 13 reverse primers for TCR Jbeta segments was used. TCRdb retrieved this table from immuneACCESS and kept in-frame rearrangements only. Not all clones are present; in checked studies, unresolved V genes account for under half, and no reason is known for the remainder. The sample includes about 200,000 clones, with roughly four fifths observed a single time. Clones ranked in the top ten supply 2.7% of the sample. The sequenced sample was PBMCs. These receptors were taken from a woman between 40 and 50 years old in good health and CMV-seronegative.

The V gene is TRBV27, the J gene TRBJ1-4; 8 nucleotides agree with TRBD1. Germline CDR1 reads MNHEY; CDR2 reads SMNVEV (reference sequence). Losses at the gene ends were 3 bases for V and 5 bases for J; bases not matched to a gene: 2. This CDR3 is 14 amino acids long. DNA for the CDR3: TGTGCCAGCAGTTTTACAGGGGGGAATGAAAAACTGTTTTTT. Amino acids: CASSFTGGNEKLFF.

The chain uses TRBV18 and TRBJ2-6; D gene uncertain. The CDR3 length is 17 residues. The ends were cut back, 5 bases at V and 3 bases at J, with 17 bases in the middle. Germline V lookup: CDR1 KGHSH, CDR2 LQKENI. CDR3 sequence: CASSFLVSSDGANVLTF. CDR3 in DNA: TGTGCCAGCTCATTCCTGGTGTCGAGCGATGGGGCCAACGTCCTGACTTTC. Together with reference TRBV18 and TRBJ2-6, the CDR3 gives the full variable domain: NAGVMQNPRHLVRRRGQEARLRCSPMKGHSHVYWYRQLPEEGLKFMVYLQKENIIDESGMPKERFSAEFPKEGPSILRIQQVVRGDSAAYFCASSFLVSSDGANVLTFGAGSRLTVL.

The chain carries TRBV7-8 and TRBJ2-5; D remains ambiguous. This CDR3 spans 13 amino acids. V lost 0 bases, J lost 2 bases, and 4 bases lay in between. Looked up from germline, CDR1 is SGHVS and CDR2 is FQNEAQ. The CDR3 bases are TGTGCCAGCAGCTTAGCCAGTCAAGAGACCCAGTACTTC. This sequence encodes CASSLASQETQYF.